Listed below are T cell receptor beta chains from one sample, sequenced in a study of blood T cell repertoires in COVID-19. Method: immunoSEQ multiplex PCR; TCRdb's copy keeps in-frame clones and lacks some. The sample contains tens of thousands of clones, 91% of which appear only once. The sequencing input was peripheral blood. The receptors come from a human donor with active COVID-19. The donor label of this sample is uncertain. The CDR3 runs from the conserved cysteine through the conserved F or W. D genes are given only for firm matches.

D gene	J gene	V gene	CDR3 protein
TRBD1	TRBJ2-3	TRBV18	CASPPVRDRNTDTQYF
-	TRBJ2-1	TRBV6-1	CASSEPRNEQFF
TRBD1	TRBJ1-4	TRBV4-1	CASSSGTVNEKLFF
TRBD1	TRBJ2-5	TRBV6-5	CASSQPGQQETQYF
TRBD1	TRBJ2-1	TRBV10-3	CAIREDRGDNEQFF
TRBD2	TRBJ2-1	TRBV6-2/TRBV6-3	CASSNRLAESQFF
-	TRBJ2-7	TRBV5-6	CASSPDQGSYEQYF
-	TRBJ1-2	TRBV18	CASSPSSDTTGGYTF
-	TRBJ1-3	TRBV4-3	CASSQVETGNTIYF
-	TRBJ2-7	TRBV6-5	CARTGNPNEQYF
-	TRBJ2-7	TRBV7-2	CASRERVQGEQYF
TRBD1	TRBJ2-4	TRBV12-5	CASGLGQGQGAAKNIQYF
TRBD1	TRBJ1-2	TRBV28	CASTGQGPISYGYTF
-	TRBJ2-1	TRBV29-1	CSVEETMSPAEQFF
TRBD1	TRBJ2-1	TRBV6-2/TRBV6-3	CASSLHGTEVYNEQFF
TRBD2	TRBJ2-3	TRBV13	CASRATSGIIGDTQYF
TRBD1	TRBJ1-5	TRBV7-2	CASSLLQGNQPQHF
TRBD2	TRBJ2-7	TRBV5-1	CASSLSGTSRSSYEQYF
TRBD1	TRBJ1-5	TRBV28	CASSYSSGTAALQPQHF
-	TRBJ2-7	TRBV14	CASSFGSYEQYF
TRBD2	TRBJ2-1	TRBV6-2/TRBV6-3	CASSFTPGLAGVNEQFF
-	TRBJ2-1	TRBV29-1	CSVGLIQGYEQFF
TRBD1	TRBJ2-7	TRBV13	CASSLESQGVYEQYF
TRBD2	TRBJ2-1	TRBV18	CASSPPTSATHGYEQFF
TRBD1	TRBJ2-2	TRBV7-8	CASSLRGPSGGSGELFF
-	TRBJ1-5	TRBV6-2/TRBV6-3	CASSYVDNQPQHF